The entry that follows covers one T cell receptor (beta chain) sequence. The antigen is undetermined. These data originate in a study of cytomegalovirus exposure and HLA in healthy donors. Vbeta (60) and Jbeta (13) primers were used in the PCR. Assay used: immunoSEQ multiplex PCR; TCRdb lists only in-frame clones, some missing. This table holds roughly 200,000 clones, 85% to 90% found once. There are 13 residues in the CDR3. CDR1 is SQVTM and CDR2 is ANQGSEA in the germline V gene. The V end lost 6 bases, the J end lost 4 bases, and 14 bases lay between the germline ends. Healthy bone marrow donors made up the cohort. Study observations and caveats: It was shown in a later analysis that HLA-associated TCR beta chains were more clonally expanded than other, equally common chains. Reported results showed that the classifier diagnosed cytomegalovirus status with high specificity and sensitivity.

The receptor's source is a woman in her late teens or twenties in good health and CMV-seronegative. This chain joins TRBV29-1 and TRBJ2-3, with D perhaps matching TRBD2 (6 bases). The sample comprised PBMCs. The CDR3 DNA sequence: TGCAGCGTCAACCGGGACTTAGCAGATACGCAGTATTTT. Amino acids: CSVNRDLADTQYF.